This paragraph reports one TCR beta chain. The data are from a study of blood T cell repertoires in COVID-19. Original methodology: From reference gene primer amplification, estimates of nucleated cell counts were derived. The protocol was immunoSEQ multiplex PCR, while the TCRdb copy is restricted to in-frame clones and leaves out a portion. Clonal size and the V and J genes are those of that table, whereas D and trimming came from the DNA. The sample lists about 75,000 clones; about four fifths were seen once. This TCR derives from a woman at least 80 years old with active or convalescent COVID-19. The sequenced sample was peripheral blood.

The DNA of the CDR3 is TGTGCCAGTCGTAACACCGGGGAGCTGTTTTTT. It is translated as CASRNTGELFF. V is TRBV3-1 (or the pseudogene TRBV3-2) and J is TRBJ2-2; D gene ambiguous. This CDR3 is 11 amino acids long. Trimming removed 9 bases from V and 2 bases from J, with 4 bases in between. Germline V gene sequence: CDR1 LGHDT, CDR2 YNNKEL (reference sequence).